These 11 T cell receptor beta chains came from one sample sequenced in a study of blood T cells in healthy people across ages. Then a second PCR, running about 6 to 12 cycles, was carried out with a sample-barcoded 5' primer and a J-beta primer mix. MiXCR was run by TCRdb on the 5' RACE reads, yielding one entry per CDR3 protein. The sample yields over 500,000 distinct CDR3 sequences, roughly a quarter seen once. The same data also contributed to another study, on T cells of mothers and their children.

The sequenced sample consisted of blood. The receptors here all came from a boy younger than 10 in good health.

A word on this clonotype: One end of the junction does not line up with germline, which may come from a read error. The genes are TRBV5-1 and TRBJ2-7; D is uncertain. This CDR3 has 17 amino acids. Looked up from germline, CDR1 is SGHRS and CDR2 is YFSETQ. This chain's CDR3 is CANSLVGTRYWFGEQYF. The CDR3, as DNA: TGCGCCAACAGCTTGGTAGGTACGAGATACTGGTTTGGAGAGCAGTACTTC.

In its sample, this clonotype was seen once. This rearrangement joins TRBV12-3 or TRBV12-4 to TRBJ2-1; TRBD1 agrees at 7 bases. The junction had 7 bases not matched to a gene; V was cut back by 6 bases and J by 2 bases. The CDR3 contains 15 residues. For the CDR3, the DNA is TGTGCCAGCAGCGGGCGACAGGGCCCCTACAATGAGCAGTTCTTC. It codes for CASSGRQGPYNEQFF.

V and J are TRBV11-3 and TRBJ2-7, with 10 bases that match TRBD2. V shed 2 bases, J shed 2 bases, and the junction held 6 bases outside the gene matches. Germline V gene lookup returns CDR1 SGHNT and CDR2 YENEEA. CDR3 length: 16 residues. CDR3 in DNA: TGTGCCAGCAGCTTACGGGCTAGCGGGAGCCCCTACGAGCAGTACTTC. This codes for CASSLRASGSPYEQYF.

This clonotype came up a few times. V usage is TRBV7-9 and J usage is TRBJ2-1; 7 bases are shared with TRBD2. The DNA end favors TRBJ2-5, so the J call may be wrong. Germline loops: CDR1 SEHNR, CDR2 FQNEAQ (reference sequence). CDR3 size: 16 residues. CDR3 loop: CASRAIRRGLQETQYF. The CDR3 DNA reads TGTGCCAGCAGGGCGATCAGGCGGGGACTACAAGAGACCCAGTACTTC.

This clonotype was counted only a few times. V gene TRBV4-1 combines with J gene TRBJ2-4; 13 nucleotides align to TRBD2. The germline V gene has CDR1 MGHRA and CDR2 YSYEKL. V gave up 1 base and J gave up 8 bases; unmatched junction bases: 5. The CDR3 totals 16 residues. For the CDR3, the DNA is TGCGCCAGCAGCCAAGGAGGGGGACTAGCGGGATACATTCAGTACTTC. Protein: CASSQGGGLAGYIQYF.

This clonotype was seen more than once but under ten times. This rearrangement joins TRBV7-3 to TRBJ1-1; D is undetermined. Germline CDR1 and CDR2: SGHTA and FQGTGA. V was trimmed by 1 base and J by 4 bases, leaving 7 bases between them. The CDR3 contains 13 residues. As DNA, the CDR3 is TGTGCCAGCAGCTTAAACACGTCCACTGAAGCTTTCTTT. Translated, it gives CASSLNTSTEAFF.

This clonotype was detected only a few times. The chain combines TRBV20-1 with TRBJ2-5, with no clear D. Trimming pared 1 base from V and 3 bases from J, leaving 9 bases between. Germline V lookup: CDR1 DFQATT, CDR2 SNEGSKA (reference sequence). CDR3 length: 13 amino acids. CDR3 sequence (DNA): TGCAGTGCTAGAGGACTCACTAAAGAGACCCAGTACTTC. Amino acid sequence: CSARGLTKETQYF.

The chain recombines TRBV7-9 with TRBJ2-5; 11 positions agree with TRBD2. V was clipped by 5 bases and J by 0 bases; unmatched bases: 8. This CDR3 region has 17 residues. Germline assignment: CDR1 SEHNR and CDR2 FQNEAQ (reference sequence). The CDR3 loop is CASSPGTSGGYQETQYF. In nucleotides, the CDR3 is TGTGCCAGCAGCCCCGGGACTAGCGGTGGGTACCAAGAGACCCAGTACTTC.

The gene calls are TRBV7-2 and TRBJ1-3; D gene uncertain. Germline V gene sequence: CDR1 SGHTA, CDR2 FQGNSA. Trimming removed 0 bases at V and 7 bases at J, with 28 bases between. This CDR3 is built from 20 residues. The CDR3 DNA is TGTGCCAGCAGCTTAGCTGGCCGCTTGTATCTCCCTCTGATCGGCAACACCATATATTTT. This encodes CASSLAGRLYLPLIGNTIYF.

The chain links TRBV6-5 to TRBJ2-7; 8 bases are shared with TRBD1. Germline lookup yields CDR1 MNHEY and CDR2 SVGAGI. There are 13 residues in the CDR3. Trimming cost V 8 bases and J 5 bases; bases outside gene matches: 8. The CDR3 reads CASSDRGVNEQYF. The CDR3 DNA sequence: TGTGCCAGCTCTGACAGGGGAGTCAACGAGCAGTACTTC.

This chain connects TRBV5-1 to TRBJ2-5; D tentatively reads TRBD1 or TRBD2 (5 bases each). TRBJ2-1 explains the end of the DNA better; the J call may be wrong. Germline lookup yields CDR1 SGHRS and CDR2 YFSETQ. The CDR3 totals 13 residues. The CDR3 DNA sequence: TGCGCCAGCAGCTGGGGGACCTACAATGAGCAGTTCTTC. This sequence encodes CASSWGTYNEQFF.